The next 8 T cell receptor beta chains were all read from a single sample in a study of technical replicates of blood from several donors (dated by TCRdb to about 2017). The library was prepared using the immunoSEQ multiplex PCR assay. TCRdb carries this immuneACCESS record with in-frame sequences only. Its versions omit some clonotypes, under half of them owing to an unresolved V gene in the studies checked, with the rest unexplained. In all, the sample holds 75,000 to 95,000 clones, and approximately 95% of those were seen once. The ten largest account for just over 0.25% of the sample. Sequencing was performed on T cells isolated from PBMCs. All receptors come from a human donor in good health.

The chain combines TRBV18 with TRBJ2-5, with D hard to call. Germline values: CDR1 KGHSH, CDR2 LQKENI. The CDR3 is 14 amino acids. V lost 6 bases and J 0 bases, leaving 11 bases between the germline ends. This chain's CDR3 is CASSENLNQETQYF. DNA of the CDR3: TGTGCCAGCTCCGAGAACCTGAACCAAGAGACCCAGTACTTC.

V is TRBV27 and J is TRBJ2-7; 13 bases are a match to TRBD2. The trim removed 4 bases at V and 4 bases at J, leaving 13 bases unmatched. This CDR3 spans 18 amino acids. Germline V gene sequence: CDR1 MNHEY, CDR2 SMNVEV (reference sequence). This CDR3 reads CASSSRLAGGPEGYEQYF. The CDR3, as DNA: TGTGCCAGCAGTTCCCGACTAGCGGGAGGCCCTGAAGGGTACGAGCAGTACTTC.

The rearrangement links TRBV9 to TRBJ1-2, with 7 bases lining up with TRBD1. V trimming: 3 bases; J trimming: 4 bases; junction bases outside the gene matches: 9. This CDR3 is 15 amino acids long. Looked up from germline, CDR1 is SGDLS and CDR2 is YYNGEE. The CDR3 bases are TGTGCCAGCAGCGCGAGTCAGGGGGGCGGCTATGGCTACACCTTC. Translated, it gives CASSASQGGGYGYTF.

This rearrangement joins TRBV7-8 to TRBJ1-3, with unresolved D. The CDR3 spans 15 residues. V dropped 1 base and J dropped 2 bases, with 9 bases sitting between them. The germline gives CDR1 SGHVS, CDR2 FQNEAQ. The CDR3 region is CASSLERPAGNTIYF. The CDR3 DNA follows: TGTGCCAGCAGCTTAGAGCGGCCAGCTGGAAACACCATATATTTT.

V is TRBV5-4 and J is TRBJ2-7; TRBD1 matches 7 bases. This CDR3 region has 15 residues. The V gene end was trimmed by 3 bases and the J gene end by 0 bases; junction bases not matched to a gene: 6. Germline CDR1 reads SGHNT; CDR2 reads YYREEE (reference sequence). CDR3 loop: CASSSGQALSYEQYF. The CDR3 DNA is TGTGCCAGCAGCTCTGGACAGGCCCTCTCCTACGAGCAGTACTTC.

This clone appeared once. The chain carries TRBV19 and TRBJ1-2, with D maybe TRBD1 (6 bases). The V end lost 1 base, the J end lost 4 bases, and 16 bases lay between the germline ends. Per the germline V gene, CDR1 is LNHDA and CDR2 is SQIVND (reference sequence). The CDR3 runs 16 residues. This CDR3 reads CASSIGATQGIYGYTF. The CDR3 DNA follows: TGTGCCAGTAGTATAGGCGCCACACAGGGCATCTATGGCTACACCTTC. The full variable domain, in which reference TRBV19 and TRBJ1-2 provide the parts outside the CDR3, is DGGITQSPKYLFRKEGQNVTLSCEQNLNHDAMYWYRQDPGQGLRLIYYSQIVNDFQKGDIAEGYSVSREKKESFPLTVTSAQKNPTAFYLCASSIGATQGIYGYTFGSGTRLTVV.

The V gene is TRBV10-3, the J gene TRBJ1-1, with D hard to call. Between the trimmed V and J ends, which lost 6 bases and 5 bases, there was a span of 10 bases. Germline loops: CDR1 ENHRY, CDR2 SYGVKD. CDR3 length equals 12 residues. CDR3 in amino acids: CAIRRTGTEAFF. The CDR3 DNA is TGTGCCATCAGGCGAACGGGGACTGAAGCTTTCTTT.

V is TRBV30 and J is TRBJ1-2; D is possibly TRBD1 (6 bases). V was trimmed by 3 bases and J by 4 bases, leaving 15 bases between them. The germline V gene encodes CDR1 GTSNPN and CDR2 SVGIG (reference sequence). The CDR3 length is 14 residues. Written as DNA, the CDR3 is TGTGCCTGGAGGGGACAACAGGGCGGCTATGGCTACACCTTC. It yields the protein CAWRGQQGGYGYTF. The variable domain in full, with the rest retrieved from reference TRBV30 and TRBJ1-2, is SQTIHQWPATLVQPVGSPLSLECTVEGTSNPNLYWYRQAAGRGLQLLFYSVGIGQISSEVPQNLSASRPQDRQFILSSKKLLLSDSGFYLCAWRGQQGGYGYTFGSGTRLTVV.